Below are 24 T cell receptor beta chains sequenced from a single sample in a study of cytomegalovirus exposure and HLA in healthy donors (dated by TCRdb to 2015 to 2018). Libraries were built with the immunoSEQ multiplex PCR assay. For the multiplex PCR, a mixture combining 60 forward primers for TCR Vbeta segments and 13 reverse primers for TCR Jbeta segments was used. Here the immuneACCESS table is served through TCRdb, limited to in-frame sequences with V and J called. Missing clones are a known gap in these copies; in checked studies unresolved V genes cover under half, and the rest lacks a known reason. The sample has fewer than 250,000 clones on record, around 84% of them singletons. The ten largest clones represent approximately 1.9% of the sample. The sequenced sample was PBMCs. These receptors were collected from a woman aged 18-29 years in good health and CMV-seronegative.

The chain combines TRBV7-2 with TRBJ2-7, with 8 bases lining up with TRBD1. The trim removed 4 bases at V and 6 bases at J, leaving 5 bases unmatched. Germline V gene lookup returns CDR1 SGHTA and CDR2 FQGNSA. The CDR3 covers 13 residues. This chain's CDR3 is CASSSGQGGEQYF. CDR3 DNA sequence: TGTGCCAGCAGCTCCGGACAGGGTGGCGAGCAGTACTTC. Full variable domain (outside the CDR3, taken from reference TRBV7-2 and TRBJ2-7): GAGVSQSPSNKVTEKGKDVELRCDPISGHTALYWYRQSLGQGLEFLIYFQGNSAPDKSGLPSDRFSAERTGGSVSTLTIQRTQQEDSAVYLCASSSGQGGEQYFGPGTRLTVT.

A few counts support this clone. The chain links TRBV7-9 to TRBJ2-3; 7 bases are shared with TRBD1. Trimming took 0 bases from V and 3 from J; bases not matched to a gene: 12. This CDR3 is built from 18 residues. Germline V gene data show CDR1 as SEHNR and CDR2 as FQNEAQ (reference sequence). The DNA of the CDR3 is TGTGCCAGCAGCTTAGCTTCCCTAAAGGGACAGCGGACAGATACGCAGTATTTT. This translates into CASSLASLKGQRTDTQYF.

The chain has TRBV2 and TRBJ2-7; 9 nucleotides line up with TRBD1. The germline gives CDR1 SNHLY, CDR2 FYNNEI. The CDR3 loop spans 13 amino acids. Unmatched junction bases numbered 8, after V lost 8 bases and J lost 6 bases. The CDR3 loop reads CASVRGQGSEQYF. As DNA, the CDR3 is TGTGCCAGCGTCAGGGGACAGGGTAGCGAGCAGTACTTC.

This clone is a singleton in its sample. The CDR3 region is CASSKASSGSCETQYF. CDR3 DNA: TGTGCCAGCAGCAAAGCGTCTAGCGGGAGTTGTGAGACCCAGTACTTC. The chain is built from TRBV21-1 and TRBJ2-5; the D segment call TRBD2 is taken from the table without a DNA check. TRBV21-1 represents a pseudogene. The CDR3 contains 16 residues.

In DNA form, the CDR3 reads TGTGCCAGCAGGACGACTCACTCGGGCTACGAGCAGTACTTC. Translation gives CASRTTHSGYEQYF. The chain recombines TRBV6-1 with TRBJ2-7; D is undetermined. In germline, CDR1 is MNHNS, CDR2 SASEGT. Trimming shortened V by 6 bases and J by 3 bases, and 15 bases separated the two germline ends. The CDR3 is 14 amino acids.

This clone was seen once. The conserved phenylalanine or tryptophan normally closing the CDR3 is absent here, so this likely arose from a read error. This chain joins TRBV6-5 and TRBJ1-1; TRBD1 agrees at 8 bases. Germline assignment: CDR1 MNHEY and CDR2 SVGAGI. V dropped 7 bases and J dropped 6; count of bases not matched to a gene: 10. The CDR3 is 14 residues long. The CDR3 reads CASTHRTGQSEAFL. The CDR3, as DNA: TGTGCCAGCACCCATCGGACAGGGCAATCTGAAGCTTTCCTT.

V is TRBV5-5 and J is TRBJ1-3; unclear D gene. The V end was cut by 4 bases, the J end by 0 bases, with 8 bases between. The germline V gene has CDR1 SGHKS and CDR2 YYEKEE (reference sequence). The CDR3 consists of 14 residues. CDR3 region: CASSVGDSGNTIYF. CDR3 DNA sequence: TGTGCCAGCAGCGTCGGGGACTCTGGAAACACCATATATTTT.

J is TRBJ1-2 and V is TRBV19; D is unclear. Germline CDR1 and CDR2: LNHDA and SQIVND (reference sequence). The CDR3 consists of 14 residues. Trimming stripped 4 bases from V and 7 bases from J, with 16 bases between. The CDR3 spells CASSTAGGEGGYTF. CDR3 DNA sequence: TGTGCCAGTAGTACGGCGGGAGGCGAGGGTGGCTACACCTTC.

This CDR3 reads CASSRQGPNTGELFF. For the CDR3, the DNA is TGCGCCAGCAGTAGACAGGGGCCGAACACCGGGGAGCTGTTTTTT. The chain has TRBV10-2 and TRBJ2-2, with 8 bases lining up with TRBD1. The CDR3 is made up of 15 amino acids. CDR1 and CDR2 (germline): WSHSY, SAAADI. Trimming took 5 bases from V and 0 from J; bases not matched to a gene: 2.

The V and J genes are TRBV6-1 and TRBJ1-4; D uncertain. The CDR3 spans 14 residues. Germline loops: CDR1 MNHNS, CDR2 SASEGT. V dropped 4 bases and J dropped 7 bases, with 13 bases sitting between them. The CDR3 nucleotides are TGTGCCAGCAGTGCCCCGTTCTCAGGTGAAAAACTGTTTTTT. It codes for CASSAPFSGEKLFF.

This chain uses TRBV7-2 with TRBJ2-6; perhaps TRBD2 as D (6 bases). Germline V gives CDR1 SGHTA, CDR2 FQGNSA. The CDR3 runs 17 residues. Trimming took off 2 bases at V and 2 bases at J, with 13 bases between the two ends. The CDR3, as DNA: TGTGCCAGCAGCTTATATGCGGGGAGTACTGGGGCCAACGTCCTGACTTTC. Translating gives CASSLYAGSTGANVLTF.

The chain couples TRBV18 to TRBJ1-1; the D gene is possibly TRBD1 (5 bases). The CDR3 spans 15 residues. From germline, CDR1 is KGHSH and CDR2 LQKENI. Trimming removed 3 bases at V and 0 bases at J, with 11 bases between. CDR3 region: CASSPGDRLNTEAFF. The CDR3 DNA reads as TGTGCCAGCTCACCTGGAGACAGATTGAACACTGAAGCTTTCTTT.

This sequence joins TRBV6-5 and TRBJ1-2, with a possible D match to TRBD1 (6 bases). CDR1 and CDR2 (germline): MNHEY, SVGAGI. The CDR3 loop spans 13 amino acids. The V end lost 5 bases, the J end lost 4 bases, and 11 bases lay between the germline ends. The CDR3: CASSRDRPYGYTF. CDR3 coding DNA: TGTGCCAGCAGTCGAGACAGGCCCTATGGCTACACCTTC.

The chain links TRBV19 to TRBJ1-5; D remains ambiguous. Trimming cost V 5 bases and J 4 bases, with 6 bases left between them. The CDR3 covers 12 residues. Germline assignment: CDR1 LNHDA and CDR2 SQIVND (reference sequence). The CDR3 here is CASSLPNQPQHF. Written as DNA, the CDR3 is TGTGCCAGTAGTCTACCTAATCAGCCCCAGCATTTT.

The chain combines TRBV11-2 with TRBJ2-1; 10 bases match TRBD2. The junction had 7 bases not matched to a gene; V was cut back by 4 bases and J by 7 bases. This CDR3 comprises 15 residues. Per the germline V gene, CDR1 is SGHAT and CDR2 is FQNNGV. CDR3 region: CASSSQREGYNEQFF. In DNA form, the CDR3 reads TGTGCCAGCAGCTCACAGCGGGAGGGTTATAATGAGCAGTTCTTC.

The chain employs TRBV5-1 and TRBJ2-3; TRBD2 agrees at 11 bases. Germline CDR1 SGHRS, CDR2 YFSETQ. The CDR3 is made up of 15 amino acids. The junction had 6 bases not matched to a gene; V was cut back by 5 bases and J by 4 bases. CDR3 residues: CASRTGTSGSDTQYF. The DNA of the CDR3 is TGCGCCAGCAGAACCGGGACTAGCGGTTCAGATACGCAGTATTTT.

The gene calls are TRBV27 and TRBJ1-2, with a possible D match to TRBD1 (6 bases). The CDR3 is made up of 15 amino acids. Germline V CDR1 and CDR2: MNHEY, SMNVEV (reference sequence). The ends were cut back, 2 bases at V and 0 bases at J, with 10 bases in the middle. CDR3 DNA: TGTGCCAGCAGTTTAAGGGGGACGGCTAACTATGGCTACACCTTC. The encoded protein is CASSLRGTANYGYTF.

This clone was recorded once. This chain uses TRBV19 with TRBJ2-3, with D possibly matching TRBD2 (6 bases). The CDR3 runs 14 residues. CDR1 is LNHDA and CDR2 is SQIVND in the germline V gene (reference sequence). With 5 bases removed from V and 0 bases from J, the gap between germline ends came to 9 bases. CDR3 nucleotides: TGTGCCAGTAGTGGAGGGTTTAGCACAGATACGCAGTATTTT. Translation: CASSGGFSTDTQYF.

The chain is built from TRBV5-1 and TRBJ1-2; possible D gene TRBD1, 6 bases. V lost 5 bases and J 6 bases, leaving 14 bases between the germline ends. The CDR3 extends over 13 amino acids. Germline values: CDR1 SGHRS, CDR2 YFSETQ. CDR3 sequence reads: CASSQQGWDGYTF. The CDR3 DNA sequence: TGCGCCAGCAGTCAGCAGGGGTGGGATGGCTACACCTTC.

This clone was found once. The V call is TRBV28, the J call TRBJ1-1; the D is unclear. V was clipped by 5 bases and J by 12 bases, with 10 bases between them. The CDR3 totals 10 residues. The V gene's germline CDR1 is MDHEN and CDR2 SYDVKM. The CDR3 is CASSLRVPFF. The DNA for the CDR3 is TGTGCCAGCAGTCTCCGTGTCCCTTTCTTT. The full variable domain, rest sourced from reference TRBV28 and TRBJ1-1, is DVKVTQSSRYLVKRTGEKVFLECVQDMDHENMFWYRQDPGLGLRLIYFSYDVKMKEKGDIPEGYSVSREKKERFSLILESASTNQTSMYLCASSLRVPFFGQGTRLTVV.

The chain uses TRBV15 and TRBJ1-2, with D hard to call. The V end lost 0 bases, the J end lost 4 bases, and 9 bases lay between the germline ends. Germline CDR1 is LNHNV and CDR2 is YYDKDF (reference sequence). This CDR3 has 14 amino acids. The CDR3 DNA follows: TGTGCCACCAGCAGAGATCTCGAGTCCTATGGCTACACCTTC. This codes for CATSRDLESYGYTF.

DNA for the CDR3: TGTGCCAGCAGCCGACAGGGCCTGACCCAGTACTTC. It translates to CASSRQGLTQYF. The chain couples TRBV5-4 to TRBJ2-5, with TRBD1 matching 7 bases. Germline loops: CDR1 SGHNT, CDR2 YYREEE (reference sequence). The CDR3 spans 12 residues. The V gene end was trimmed by 4 bases and the J gene end by 7 bases; junction bases not matched to a gene: 4.

This chain uses TRBV28 with TRBJ1-1, with D hard to call. V lost 1 base to trimming and J lost 0 bases, with 9 bases between them. Germline loops: CDR1 MDHEN, CDR2 SYDVKM. This CDR3 is built from 15 residues. The CDR3: CASSLLNRMNTEAFF. The CDR3 nucleotides are TGTGCCAGCAGTTTATTGAACAGAATGAACACTGAAGCTTTCTTT.

J is TRBJ2-3 and V is TRBV28, with 8 bases fitting TRBD2. This CDR3 has 17 residues. The germline V gene has CDR1 MDHEN and CDR2 SYDVKM. The junction had 19 bases not matched to a gene; V was cut back by 7 bases and J by 7 bases. The CDR3 DNA reads as TGTGCCAGCACCCGGGGGGGGGCTAGCGGACTCGTCCATACGCAGTATTTT. Its translation is CASTRGGASGLVHTQYF.